The present T cell receptor (beta chain) was sequenced within a study of CD8 T cells in Susac syndrome. RNA totalling about 0.5 to 1 ug underwent reverse transcription with random hexamers. With immunoSEQ multiplex PCR, TCR beta CDR3 was amplified across 54 Vbeta and 13 Jbeta. One entry per CDR3 protein results from TCRdb running MiXCR on the immunoSEQ multiplex PCR reads. The sample includes about 47,000 distinct CDR3 sequences, around 93% of them seen just once. Between the trimmed V and J ends, which lost 1 base and 7 bases, there was a span of 1 base. Germline V lookup: CDR1 SEHNR, CDR2 FQNEAQ (reference sequence). The CDR3 is 10 amino acids.

The V gene is TRBV7-9, the J gene TRBJ1-2; D is unresolved. The clonotype was recovered from a human donor in good health. Material for sequencing was CD8+ T cells from PBMCs. CDR3 amino acids: CASSLVGYTF. CDR3 bases: TGTGCCAGCAGCTTAGTTGGCTACACCTTC.